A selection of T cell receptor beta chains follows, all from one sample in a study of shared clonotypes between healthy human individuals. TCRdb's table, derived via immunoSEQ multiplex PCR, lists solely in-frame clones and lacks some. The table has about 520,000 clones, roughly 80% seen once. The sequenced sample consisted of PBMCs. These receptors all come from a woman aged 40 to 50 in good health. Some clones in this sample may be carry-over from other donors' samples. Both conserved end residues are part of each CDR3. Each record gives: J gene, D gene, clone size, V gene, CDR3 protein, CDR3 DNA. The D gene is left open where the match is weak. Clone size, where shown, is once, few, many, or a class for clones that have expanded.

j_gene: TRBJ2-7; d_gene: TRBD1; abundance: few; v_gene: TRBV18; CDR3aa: CASSLGTGLREQYF; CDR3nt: TGTGCCAGCTCACTCGGGACAGGGCTTCGGGAGCAGTACTTC
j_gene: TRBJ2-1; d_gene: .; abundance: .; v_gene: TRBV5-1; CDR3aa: CASSRDSKPYNEQFF; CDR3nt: TGCGCCAGCAGTCGGGACTCCAAACCTTACAATGAGCAGTTCTTC
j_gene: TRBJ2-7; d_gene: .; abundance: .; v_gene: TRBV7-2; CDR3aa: CASSLLGGTAAYEQYF; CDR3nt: TGTGCCAGCAGCTTACTAGGGGGGACAGCTGCCTACGAGCAGTACTTC
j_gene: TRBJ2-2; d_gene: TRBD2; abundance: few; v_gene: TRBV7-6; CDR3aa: CASSLVPSGRFTGELFF; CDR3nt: TGTGCCAGCAGCTTAGTTCCTAGCGGGAGGTTCACCGGGGAGCTGTTTTTT
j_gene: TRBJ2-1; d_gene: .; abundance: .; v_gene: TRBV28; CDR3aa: CASNTPSSYNEQFF; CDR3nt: TGTGCCAGTAACACGCCTAGCTCCTACAATGAGCAGTTCTTC
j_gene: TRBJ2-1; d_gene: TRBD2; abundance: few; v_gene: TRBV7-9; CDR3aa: CASTSGLAGHNEQFF; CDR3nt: TGTGCCAGCACCTCGGGACTAGCGGGTCACAATGAGCAGTTCTTC
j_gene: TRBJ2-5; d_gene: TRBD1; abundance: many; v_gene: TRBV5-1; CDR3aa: CASSPRPGTGGWETQYF; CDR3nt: TGCGCCAGCAGCCCCCGACCCGGGACAGGGGGGTGGGAGACCCAGTACTTC
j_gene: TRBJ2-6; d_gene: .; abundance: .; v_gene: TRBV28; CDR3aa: CASSYPTPSRGTGANVLTF; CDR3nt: TGTGCCAGCAGTTATCCCACCCCTAGCAGGGGAACTGGGGCCAACGTCCTGACTTTC
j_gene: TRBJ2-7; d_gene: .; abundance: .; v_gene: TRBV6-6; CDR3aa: CASSYSLTEAPYEQYF; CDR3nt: TGTGCCAGCAGTTACTCTCTCACGGAGGCTCCCTACGAGCAGTACTTC
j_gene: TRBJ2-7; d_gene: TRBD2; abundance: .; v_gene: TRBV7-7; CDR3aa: CASSSGTSGTNEQYF; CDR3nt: TGTGCCAGCAGCTCCGGGACTAGCGGGACCAACGAGCAGTACTTC
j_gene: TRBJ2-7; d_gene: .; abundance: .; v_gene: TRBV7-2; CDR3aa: CASSLETTQYF; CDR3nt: TGTGCCAGCAGCTTAGAGACCACGCAGTACTTC
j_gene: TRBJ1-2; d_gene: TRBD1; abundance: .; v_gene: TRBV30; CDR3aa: CASYRGGGYTF; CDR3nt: TGTGCCTCTTACAGGGGGGGTGGCTACACCTTC
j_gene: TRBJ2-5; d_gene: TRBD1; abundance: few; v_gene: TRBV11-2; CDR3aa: CASSLGQGGETQYF; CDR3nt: TGTGCCAGCAGCTTAGGACAGGGTGGAGAGACCCAGTACTTC
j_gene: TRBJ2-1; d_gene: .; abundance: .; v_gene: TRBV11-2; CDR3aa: CASSLAGGSRFFF; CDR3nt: TGTGCCAGCAGCTTAGCTGGGGGCAGCCGCTTCTTCTTC
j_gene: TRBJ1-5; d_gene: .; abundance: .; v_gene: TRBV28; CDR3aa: CASSSLASEFQPQHF; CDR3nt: TGTGCCAGCAGTTCCCTAGCCTCAGAGTTTCAGCCCCAGCATTTT
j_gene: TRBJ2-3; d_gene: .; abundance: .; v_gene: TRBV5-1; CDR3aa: CASSLGPSRLTDTQYF; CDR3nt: TGCGCCAGCAGCTTGGGTCCCAGCAGACTCACAGATACGCAGTATTTT
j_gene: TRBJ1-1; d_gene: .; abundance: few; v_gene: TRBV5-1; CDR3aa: CASSPREGNTEAFF; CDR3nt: TGCGCCAGCAGCCCCAGGGAGGGGAACACTGAAGCTTTCTTT
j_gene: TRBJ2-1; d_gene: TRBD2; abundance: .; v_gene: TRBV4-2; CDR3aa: CASSQDSGSSYNEQFF; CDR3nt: TGTGCCAGCAGCCAAGATAGCGGGAGCTCCTACAATGAGCAGTTCTTC
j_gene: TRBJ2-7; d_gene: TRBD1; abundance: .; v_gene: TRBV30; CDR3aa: CAWSTTGSGEQYF; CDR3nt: TGTGCCTGGAGCACGACAGGGTCGGGCGAGCAGTACTTC
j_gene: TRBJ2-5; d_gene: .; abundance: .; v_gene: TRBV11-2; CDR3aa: CASSLGVVGGTPQETQYF; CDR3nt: TGTGCCAGCAGCTTAGGGGTCGTTGGTGGGACTCCGCAAGAGACCCAGTACTTC
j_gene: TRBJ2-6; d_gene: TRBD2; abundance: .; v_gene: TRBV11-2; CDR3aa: CASSPGGAYGANVLTF; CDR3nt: TGTGCCAGCAGCCCGGGGGGGGCATACGGGGCCAACGTCCTGACTTTC
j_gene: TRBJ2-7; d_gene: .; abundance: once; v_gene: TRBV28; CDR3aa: CASSFPGEGSYEQYF; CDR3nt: TGTGCCAGCAGTTTTCCGGGAGAAGGGTCCTACGAGCAGTACTTC
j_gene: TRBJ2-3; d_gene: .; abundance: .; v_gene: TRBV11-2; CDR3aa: CASSPPASTDTQYF; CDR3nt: TGTGCCAGCAGTCCGCCGGCCAGCACAGATACGCAGTATTTT
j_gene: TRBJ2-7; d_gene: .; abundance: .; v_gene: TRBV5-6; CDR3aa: CASSLLDRLACSYEQYF; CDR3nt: TGTGCCAGCAGCTTGTTAGATCGGCTAGCCTGCTCCTACGAGCAGTACTTC
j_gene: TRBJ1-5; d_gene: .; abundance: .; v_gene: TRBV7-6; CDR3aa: CASSPDINSNQPQHF; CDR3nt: TGTGCCAGCAGCCCGGACATAAATAGCAATCAGCCCCAGCATTTT
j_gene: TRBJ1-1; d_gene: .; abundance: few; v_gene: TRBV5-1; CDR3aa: CASSSHADTEAFF; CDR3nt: TGCGCCAGCAGCAGCCACGCCGACACTGAAGCTTTCTTT
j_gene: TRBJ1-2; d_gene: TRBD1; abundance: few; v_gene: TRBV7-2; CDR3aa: CASSFGQGAYGYTF; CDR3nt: TGTGCCAGCAGCTTCGGACAGGGGGCTTATGGCTACACCTTC
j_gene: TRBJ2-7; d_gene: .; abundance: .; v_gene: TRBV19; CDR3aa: CASSSRAGSYEQYF; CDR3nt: TGTGCCAGTAGTAGCCGGGCGGGCTCCTACGAGCAGTACTTC
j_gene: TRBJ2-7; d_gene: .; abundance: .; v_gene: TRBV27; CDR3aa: CASSSIRDTWYF; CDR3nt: TGTGCCAGCAGTTCGATCCGGGACACTTGGTACTTC
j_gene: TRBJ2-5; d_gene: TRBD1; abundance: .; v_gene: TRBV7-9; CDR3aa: CASSTWTGWEETQYF; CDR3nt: TGTGCCAGCAGCACATGGACAGGGTGGGAAGAGACCCAGTACTTC
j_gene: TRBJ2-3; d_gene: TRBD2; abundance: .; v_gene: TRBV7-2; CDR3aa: CASSLALSGGVDTQYF; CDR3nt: TGTGCCAGCAGCTTAGCGCTTTCGGGAGGGGTAGATACGCAGTATTTT
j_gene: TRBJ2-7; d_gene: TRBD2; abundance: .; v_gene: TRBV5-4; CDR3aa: CASSSGLALYEQYF; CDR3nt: TGTGCCAGCAGCTCGGGACTAGCGCTGTACGAGCAGTACTTC
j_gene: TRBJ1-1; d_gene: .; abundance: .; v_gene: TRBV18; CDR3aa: CASSPGVQANTEAFF; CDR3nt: TGTGCCAGCTCACCAGGAGTTCAGGCGAACACTGAAGCTTTCTTT
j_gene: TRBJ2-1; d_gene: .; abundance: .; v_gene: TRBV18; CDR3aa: CASSLDRSSYNEQFF; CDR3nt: TGTGCCAGCTCACTTGACCGAAGCTCCTACAATGAGCAGTTCTTC
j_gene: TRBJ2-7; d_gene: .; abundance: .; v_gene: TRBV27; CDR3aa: CASSSPGVEQYF; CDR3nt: TGTGCCAGCAGTTCGCCAGGAGTCGAGCAGTACTTC
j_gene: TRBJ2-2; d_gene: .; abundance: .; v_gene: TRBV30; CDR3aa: CAWGSGSATGELFF; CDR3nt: TGTGCCTGGGGATCCGGATCCGCCACCGGGGAGCTGTTTTTT